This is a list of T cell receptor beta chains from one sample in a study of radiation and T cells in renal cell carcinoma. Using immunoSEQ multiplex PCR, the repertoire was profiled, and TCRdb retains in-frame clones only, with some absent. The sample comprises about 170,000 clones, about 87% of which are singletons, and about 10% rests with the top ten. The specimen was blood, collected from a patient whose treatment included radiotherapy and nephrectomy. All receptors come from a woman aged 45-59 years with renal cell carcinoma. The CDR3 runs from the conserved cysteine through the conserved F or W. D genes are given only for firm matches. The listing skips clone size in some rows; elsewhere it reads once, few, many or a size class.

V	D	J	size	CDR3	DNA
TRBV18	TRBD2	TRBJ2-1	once	CASSPLGLAGGPGEQFF	TGTGCCAGCTCACCCCTGGGACTAGCGGGGGGGCCCGGTGAGCAGTTCTTC
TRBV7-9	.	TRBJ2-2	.	CASSPRDLPEPGELFF	TGTGCCAGCAGCCCCCGGGACCTTCCCGAACCCGGGGAGCTGTTTTTT
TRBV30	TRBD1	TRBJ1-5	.	CAWSLTITQGAGQPQHF	TGTGCCTGGAGTTTAACGATAACACAGGGGGCGGGTCAGCCCCAGCATTTT
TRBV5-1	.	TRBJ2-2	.	CASSPRVSDTGELFF	TGCGCCAGCAGCCCGCGCGTGTCGGACACCGGGGAGCTGTTTTTT
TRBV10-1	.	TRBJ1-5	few	CASSQLFSNQPQHF	TGCGCCAGCAGTCAATTATTTAGCAATCAGCCCCAGCATTTT
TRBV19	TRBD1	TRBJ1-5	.	CASSIRDRGYDSNQPQHF	TGTGCCAGTAGTATACGGGACAGGGGCTATGATAGCAATCAGCCCCAGCATTTT
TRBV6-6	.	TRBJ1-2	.	CASSYSQGDYGYTF	TGTGCCAGCAGTTACTCCCAGGGAGACTATGGCTACACCTTC
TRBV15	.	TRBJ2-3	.	CATSRDPMQDTQYF	TGTGCCACCAGCAGAGACCCCATGCAAGATACGCAGTATTTT
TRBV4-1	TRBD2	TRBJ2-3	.	CASSQGGLAGGTDTQYF	TGCGCCAGCAGCCAAGGCGGACTAGCGGGGGGCACAGATACGCAGTATTTT
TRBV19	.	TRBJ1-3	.	CASSQGTGNTIYF	TGTGCCAGTAGCCAGGGAACCGGAAACACCATATATTTT
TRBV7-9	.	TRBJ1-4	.	CASSLATGARKKLFF	TGTGCCAGCAGCTTAGCGACGGGGGCCAGGAAAAAACTGTTTTTT
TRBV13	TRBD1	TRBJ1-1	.	CASSLERTGGAFEAFF	TGTGCCAGCAGCTTAGAGAGGACAGGGGGCGCTTTTGAAGCTTTCTTT
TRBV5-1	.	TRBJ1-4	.	CASSLGTQTLGVEKLFF	TGCGCCAGCAGCTTGGGGACACAAACCCTTGGGGTAGAAAAACTGTTTTTT
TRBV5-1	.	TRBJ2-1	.	CASSLTLSSYNEQFF	TGCGCCAGCAGCTTAACGTTGAGCTCCTACAATGAGCAGTTCTTC
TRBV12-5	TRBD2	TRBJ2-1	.	CASGESIAGLYNEQFF	TGTGCTAGTGGCGAAAGCATAGCGGGCCTTTACAATGAGCAGTTCTTC
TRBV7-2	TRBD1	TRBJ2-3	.	CASTQGRDRVTDTQYF	TGTGCCAGCACCCAGGGGCGGGACAGGGTCACAGATACGCAGTATTTT
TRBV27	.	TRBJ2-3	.	CASSFYLGDTQYF	TGTGCCAGCAGTTTTTACCTAGGGGATACGCAGTATTTT
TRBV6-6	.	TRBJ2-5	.	CASSRQLQETQYF	TGTGCCAGCAGTAGACAACTACAAGAGACCCAGTACTTC
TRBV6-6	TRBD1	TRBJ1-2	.	CASSYDTGGYGYTF	TGTGCCAGCAGTTACGATACAGGGGGTTATGGCTACACCTTC
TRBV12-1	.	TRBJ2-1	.	CASSFWDNEQFF	TGTGCCAGCAGCTTTTGGGACAATGAGCAGTTCTTC
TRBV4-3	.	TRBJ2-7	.	CASSQDVFRAAVYEQYF	TGCGCCAGCAGCCAAGATGTGTTTAGAGCAGCCGTCTACGAGCAGTACTTC
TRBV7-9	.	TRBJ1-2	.	CASSTREGYTF	TGTGCCAGCAGCACTAGAGAGGGCTACACCTTC
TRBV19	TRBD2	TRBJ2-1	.	CASSGTSGGHTYNEQFF	TGTGCCAGTAGCGGGACTAGCGGGGGTCACACCTACAATGAGCAGTTCTTC
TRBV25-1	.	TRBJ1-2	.	CASSEYKQGETYGYTF	TGTGCCAGCAGTGAATATAAACAGGGAGAGACCTATGGCTACACCTTC
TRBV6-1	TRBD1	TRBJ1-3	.	CASSEETGTRNTIYF	TGTGCCAGCAGTGAAGAGACAGGGACCAGAAACACCATATATTTT
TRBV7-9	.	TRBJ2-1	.	CASSLDGPFNEQFF	TGTGCTAGCAGCTTAGATGGGCCATTCAATGAGCAGTTCTTC
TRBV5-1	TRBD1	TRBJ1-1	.	CASSLTGGTEAFF	TGCGCCAGCAGCCTTACAGGGGGGACTGAAGCTTTCTTT
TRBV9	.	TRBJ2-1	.	CASSIQGDGEQFF	TGTGCCAGCAGCATACAGGGAGACGGTGAGCAGTTCTTC
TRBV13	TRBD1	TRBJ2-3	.	CASTPGQGKGTDTQYF	TGTGCCAGCACTCCCGGACAGGGAAAAGGCACAGATACGCAGTATTTT
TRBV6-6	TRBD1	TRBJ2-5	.	CASSRRDRDGETQYF	TGTGCCAGCAGTCGCCGGGACAGGGACGGGGAGACCCAGTACTTC
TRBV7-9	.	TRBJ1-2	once	CASRSNYGYTF	TGTGCCAGCAGATCTAACTATGGCTACACCTTC
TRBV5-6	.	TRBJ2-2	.	CASSLIKGELFF	TGTGCCAGCAGCTTGATCAAGGGGGAGCTGTTTTTT
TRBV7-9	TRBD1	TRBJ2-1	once	CASSLRSVRDRGDNEQFF	TGTGCCAGCAGCTTAAGGTCCGTCCGGGACAGGGGAGACAATGAGCAGTTCTTC
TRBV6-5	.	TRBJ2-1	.	CASSPTGHEQFF	TGTGCCAGCAGTCCTACGGGTCATGAGCAGTTCTTC
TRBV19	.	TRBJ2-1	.	CASSIGSQGTEEQFF	TGTGCCAGTAGTATAGGTAGCCAGGGGACGGAGGAGCAGTTCTTC
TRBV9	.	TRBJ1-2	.	CASSVAWGGGYTF	TGTGCCAGCAGCGTAGCATGGGGCGGCGGCTACACCTTC
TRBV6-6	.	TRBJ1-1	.	CASSSRRYTEAFF	TGTGCCAGCAGTTCTAGAAGATACACTGAAGCTTTCTTT
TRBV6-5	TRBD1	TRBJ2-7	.	CASSGQGGPYEQYF	TGTGCCAGCAGTGGACAGGGGGGGCCCTACGAGCAGTACTTC
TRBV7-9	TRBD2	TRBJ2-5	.	CASSLGGIEDKETQYF	TGTGCCAGCAGCTTGGGAGGGATCGAGGATAAAGAGACCCAGTACTTC
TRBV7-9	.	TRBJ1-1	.	CASSPTLNTEAFF	TGTGCCAGCAGCCCAACCTTGAACACTGAAGCTTTCTTT
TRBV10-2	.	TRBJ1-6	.	CASSEFVFSPLHF	TGCGCCAGCAGTGAGTTCGTATTTTCACCCCTCCACTTT
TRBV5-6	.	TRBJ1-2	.	CASSWGSGGEGYGYTF	TGTGCCAGCAGCTGGGGTTCCGGGGGGGAAGGTTATGGCTACACCTTC
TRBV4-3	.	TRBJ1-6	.	CASSQSSGGATYNSPLHF	TGCGCCAGCAGCCAGAGCAGCGGGGGCGCCACCTATAATTCACCCCTCCACTTT
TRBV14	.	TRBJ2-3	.	CASSPLGGSSTDTQYF	TGTGCCAGCAGCCCGCTTGGGGGGTCTAGCACAGATACGCAGTATTTT
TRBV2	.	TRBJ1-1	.	CASSERAALNTEAFF	TGTGCCAGCAGTGAGAGGGCAGCCCTGAACACTGAAGCTTTCTTT
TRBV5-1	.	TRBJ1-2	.	CASSWNRDNYGYTF	TGCGCCAGCAGCTGGAACAGGGATAACTATGGCTACACCTTC
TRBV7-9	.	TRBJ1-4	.	CASSPGTPPTNEKLFF	TGTGCCAGCAGCCCGGGGACACCCCCAACTAATGAAAAACTGTTTTTT
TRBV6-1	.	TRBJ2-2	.	CASSEPGRGELFF	TGTGCCAGCAGTGAACCGGGACGAGGGGAGCTGTTTTTT
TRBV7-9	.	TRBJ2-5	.	CASSFSKETQYF	TGTGCCAGCAGCTTTAGCAAAGAGACCCAGTACTTC
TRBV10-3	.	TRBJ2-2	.	CAISESAGLTGELFF	TGTGCCATCAGTGAGTCTGCGGGATTGACCGGGGAGCTGTTTTTT
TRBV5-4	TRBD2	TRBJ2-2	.	CASSLGLAGGTNTGELFF	TGTGCCAGCAGCTTGGGGCTAGCGGGGGGAACGAACACCGGGGAGCTGTTTTTT
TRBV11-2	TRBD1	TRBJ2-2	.	CASSPDRGGFSGELFF	TGTGCCAGCAGCCCGGACAGGGGTGGTTTCTCCGGGGAGCTGTTTTTT
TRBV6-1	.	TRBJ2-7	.	CASTRTVYEQYF	TGTGCCAGCACAAGGACAGTGTACGAGCAGTACTTC